This is a list of T cell receptor beta chains from one sample in a study of regulatory T cells in long-lasting Graves disease. MiXCR was run by TCRdb on the multiplex PCR reads, yielding one entry per CDR3 protein. In the table there are fewer than 650,000 distinct CDR3 sequences, about 16% of which are singletons. In addition, the sample was reused for a study of T cells in Graves' hyperthyroidism and ophthalmopathy.

The starting material was peripheral blood mononuclear cells (PBMCs), obtained at new diagnosis, from a patient treated with antithyroid drugs. These receptor sequences come from a young man with Graves disease. The CDR3 runs from the conserved cysteine through the conserved F or W. Each record gives: D gene, clone size, J gene, V gene, CDR3 DNA, CDR3 protein. A D gene is named only where the DNA matches it firmly. Size is omitted from some rows. Given values are once, few, many or a class for expanded clones.

>TRBD1|many|TRBJ2-7|TRBV13
TGTGCCAGCAGCTTAGAGTCGGACAGGGATAATGGCGAGCAGTACTTC
CASSLESDRDNGEQYF
>-|many|TRBJ2-7|TRBV7-8
TGTGCCAGCAGCCACCCCCCGGGAAGCTCCTACGAGCAGTACTTC
CASSHPPGSSYEQYF
>-|few|TRBJ1-1|TRBV7-2
TGTGCCAGCAGCTTAGCTCCCGGGCGGGGGCTGGGCACTGAAGCTTTCTTT
CASSLAPGRGLGTEAFF
>TRBD1|-|TRBJ2-2|TRBV6-4
TGTGCCAGCAGTGACGGGACAGGGTCCGGGGAGCTGTTTTTT
CASSDGTGSGELFF
>-|few|TRBJ2-2|TRBV12-3/TRBV12-4
TGTGCCAGCAGAGGGACATCCGTCACCGGGGGGCTGTTTTTT
CASRGTSVTGGLFF
>-|few|TRBJ2-2|TRBV10-3
TGTGCCATCAGTGAGTCGGCCGCGGAAACCCGGGGGGAGCTGTTTTTT
CAISESAAETRGELFF
>TRBD1|few|TRBJ1-2|TRBV29-1
TGCAGCGTTGTGTCAGGGGGCGCTGGCTACACCTTC
CSVVSGGAGYTF
>-|many|TRBJ2-5|TRBV2
TGTGCCAGCCGTGCCCCACAGGTTTTACAAGAGACCCAGTACTTC
CASRAPQVLQETQYF
>TRBD2|-|TRBJ2-3|TRBV20-1
TGCAGTGCTAGAGGTAGCGGGAGAGGCACAGATACGCAGTATTTT
CSARGSGRGTDTQYF
>-|-|TRBJ1-2|TRBV19
TGTGCCAGTAGTACCCCCGGCCACATTGGAGGGATCTATGGCTACACCTTC
CASSTPGHIGGIYGYTF
>-|many|TRBJ1-1|TRBV6-2/TRBV6-3
TGTGCCAGCAGTTACTCCGGGGTGAACACTGAAGCTTTCTTT
CASSYSGVNTEAFF
>-|-|TRBJ1-2|TRBV19
TGTGCCAGTACAGTGGGCCCATATGGCTACACCTTC
CASTVGPYGYTF
>TRBD1|once|TRBJ2-1|TRBV27
TGTGCCAGCTCGGGACAGGGGATTTTAGATGAGCAGTTCTTC
CASSGQGILDEQFF
>TRBD1|-|TRBJ2-5|TRBV15
TGTGCCACCAGCACAACAGGGGGCGCAGAAGAGACCCAGTACTTC
CATSTTGGAEETQYF
>-|many|TRBJ2-7|TRBV27
TGTGCCAGCAGTTCGGCTCGACGCTCCTACGAGCAGTACTTC
CASSSARRSYEQYF
>-|many|TRBJ1-1|TRBV27
TGTGCCAGCAGTTATAGGGGGGCGCAGACTGAAGCTTTCTTT
CASSYRGAQTEAFF
>TRBD1|many|TRBJ2-3|TRBV3-1
TGTGCCAGCAGCACCTCCGGGACAGGGGGCACAGATACGCAGTATTTT
CASSTSGTGGTDTQYF
>-|few|TRBJ2-4|TRBV12-3/TRBV12-4
TGTGCCAGCAGACCACCGGGGAACATTCAGTACTTC
CASRPPGNIQYF
>TRBD1|few|TRBJ1-5|TRBV29-1
TGCAGCGTTTCGTTCGGGGGACAGGGGGTCAATCAGCCCCAGCATTTT
CSVSFGGQGVNQPQHF
>TRBD1|many|TRBJ1-1|TRBV2
TGTGCCAGCAATTACCCCCCAGGGGGAAACACTGAAGCTTTCTTT
CASNYPPGGNTEAFF
>-|-|TRBJ1-3|TRBV5-1
TGCGCCAGCAGCGCTCGCTCCGGGTCTGGAAACACCATATATTTT
CASSARSGSGNTIYF
>-|many|TRBJ2-1|TRBV28
TGTGCCAGCGGGGGTCGCGAGCAGTTCTTC
CASGGREQFF
>-|few|TRBJ2-7|TRBV5-1
TGCGCCAGCAGCTTGAGTATTCGGGAGAGTTTTTACGAGCAGTACTTC
CASSLSIRESFYEQYF
>-|few|TRBJ2-7|TRBV6-2/TRBV6-3
TGTGCCAGCAGTTATGTTGGATACGAGCAGTACTTC
CASSYVGYEQYF
>TRBD1|many|TRBJ1-6|TRBV11-2
TGTGCCAGCAGCTTTTCCCACCGGGACAGTGACAATTCACCCCTCCACTTT
CASSFSHRDSDNSPLHF
>-|-|TRBJ1-3|TRBV20-1
TGCAGTGCTAGAGGGGGCGGGGGGGTTCGAGACACCATATATTTT
CSARGGGGVRDTIYF
>TRBD2|many|TRBJ2-7|TRBV6-1
TGTGCCAGCAGCTCCGAGGGACTAGCGCCCCTCTACGAGCAGTACTTC
CASSSEGLAPLYEQYF
>-|many|TRBJ2-7|TRBV28
TGTGCCAGCAGTTTTCTCAACGGACTTCTCGAGCAGTACTTC
CASSFLNGLLEQYF
>-|-|TRBJ1-2|TRBV19
TGTGCCAGTAGTATGGCGAGGAATGGCTACACCTTC
CASSMARNGYTF
>-|many|TRBJ1-4|TRBV2
TGTGCCAGCAGTTTCGACAGGCCAGAAAAACTGTTTTTT
CASSFDRPEKLFF
>TRBD1|many|TRBJ2-7|TRBV27
TGTGCCAGCAGTTTATCTCGGTGGGACAGGAATGGCTACGAGCAGTACTTC
CASSLSRWDRNGYEQYF
>-|-|TRBJ2-5|TRBV29-1
TGCAGCGTGGCCGGGACCTTACGACAAGAGACCCAGTACTTC
CSVAGTLRQETQYF
>TRBD1|many|TRBJ2-7|TRBV20-1
TGCAGTGCCAAAGGACAGGGGGCCTACGAGCAGTACTTC
CSAKGQGAYEQYF
>-|few|TRBJ2-2|TRBV11-1
TGTGCCAGCAGCGGGGTGGTACAGAACACCGGGGAGCTGTTTTTT
CASSGVVQNTGELFF
>-|-|TRBJ1-1|TRBV7-9
TGTGCCAGCAGCTTATCTTGGGAAGCTTTCTTT
CASSLSWEAFF
>TRBD2|many|TRBJ2-2|TRBV2
TGTGCCAGCAGCGTAGCGGGAGAAACCGGGGAGCTGTTTTTT
CASSVAGETGELFF
>TRBD1|many|TRBJ1-1|TRBV7-9
TGTGCCAGCAGCCGCAGACCGGGACAGGGGATCATGAACACTGAAGCTTTCTTT
CASSRRPGQGIMNTEAFF
>TRBD2|many|TRBJ2-7|TRBV6-2/TRBV6-3
TGTGCCAGCAGCGAAGGGGGGACTAGGGGTTACGAGCAGTACTTC
CASSEGGTRGYEQYF
>-|-|TRBJ2-5|TRBV3-1
TGTGCCAGCAGCCAAGATGGGGCTAGCTTGACGAACGGGGAGACCCAGTACTTC
CASSQDGASLTNGETQYF
>-|few|TRBJ1-1|TRBV7-2
TGTGCCAGCAGCTTAGTCGGGGGGCGGACTGAAGCTTTCTTT
CASSLVGGRTEAFF
>-|once|TRBJ2-1|TRBV7-8
TGCGCCAGCAGCCCCCAATGGGGCAATGAGCAGTTCTTC
CASSPQWGNEQFF
>-|-|TRBJ1-1|TRBV29-1
TGCAGCGTGGAGACCTGGCGGGGGTCCTCCACTGAAGCTTTCTTT
CSVETWRGSSTEAFF
>-|few|TRBJ2-1|TRBV5-6
TGTGCCAGCAGCCCGGGTTTTTCCTACAATGAGCAGTTCTTC
CASSPGFSYNEQFF
>-|-|TRBJ2-7|TRBV6-1
TGTGCCAGCAGTCCCGGAACAGGCGTACTAAACGGCGAGCAGCGCTTC
CASSPGTGVLNGEQRF
>-|many|TRBJ2-5|TRBV7-3
TGTGCCAGCAGCTTGCACGGATCGTGGACCCAGTACTTC
CASSLHGSWTQYF
>TRBD1|-|TRBJ1-6|TRBV9
TGTGCCAGCAGACCCTCGACAGGGATTAATTCACCCCTCCACTTT
CASRPSTGINSPLHF
>TRBD1|few|TRBJ2-3|TRBV28
TGTGCCAGCAGTACTAACAGGGGTTTTACAGATACGCAGTATTTT
CASSTNRGFTDTQYF
>TRBD1|-|TRBJ1-1|TRBV12-3/TRBV12-4
TGTGCCAGCAGTTTGGGAATAGGACAGGGTGAAGCTTTCTTT
CASSLGIGQGEAFF
>-|few|TRBJ2-2|TRBV18
TGTGCCAGCTCAACTTATAGCGGAGAAGCGAACACCGGGGAGCTGTTTTTT
CASSTYSGEANTGELFF
>TRBD1|many|TRBJ2-7|TRBV5-8
TGTGCCAGCAGCTTGGCTTGGACAGGGGATTCCTACGAGCAGTACTTC
CASSLAWTGDSYEQYF
>-|many|TRBJ2-5|TRBV20-1
TGCAGTGCTAACGGTATCGGCAGCCAAGAGACCCAGTACTTC
CSANGIGSQETQYF
>-|-|TRBJ2-1|TRBV28
TGTGCCAGCAAAGATGGAGGGCCAAGGAACAATGAGCAGTTCTTC
CASKDGGPRNNEQFF
>TRBD1|many|TRBJ2-1|TRBV12-3/TRBV12-4
TGTGCCAGCAGTTTGTTAGGGGGCACCTACAATGAGCAGTTCTTC
CASSLLGGTYNEQFF
>TRBD2|many|TRBJ2-1|TRBV15
TGTGCCACCAGCAGAGACGCCTTCACTAGCGGGAGTCGCAATGAGCAGTTCTTC
CATSRDAFTSGSRNEQFF
>-|-|TRBJ2-3|TRBV15
TGTGCCACCAGAGGAGGGCCCCTGCAGTATTTT
CATRGGPLQYF
>-|-|TRBJ2-7|TRBV3-1
TGTGCCAGCAGCGATGCGGGCCTCTACGAGCAGTACTTC
CASSDAGLYEQYF
>TRBD1|-|TRBJ1-1|TRBV20-1
TGCAGTGCTCCCGACAGGGTTGCTGAAGCTTTCTTT
CSAPDRVAEAFF
>-|-|TRBJ1-1|TRBV25-1
TGTGCCAGCAGTGAGGCGAGGGGCCCTGAAGCTTTCTTT
CASSEARGPEAFF
>-|-|TRBJ1-2|TRBV12-3/TRBV12-4
TGTGCCAGCAGTTTAAACAGCAACTATGGCTACACCTTC
CASSLNSNYGYTF
>-|few|TRBJ2-7|TRBV3-1
TGTGCCAGCAGCCCTGTACTTTCCTACGAGCAGTACTTC
CASSPVLSYEQYF